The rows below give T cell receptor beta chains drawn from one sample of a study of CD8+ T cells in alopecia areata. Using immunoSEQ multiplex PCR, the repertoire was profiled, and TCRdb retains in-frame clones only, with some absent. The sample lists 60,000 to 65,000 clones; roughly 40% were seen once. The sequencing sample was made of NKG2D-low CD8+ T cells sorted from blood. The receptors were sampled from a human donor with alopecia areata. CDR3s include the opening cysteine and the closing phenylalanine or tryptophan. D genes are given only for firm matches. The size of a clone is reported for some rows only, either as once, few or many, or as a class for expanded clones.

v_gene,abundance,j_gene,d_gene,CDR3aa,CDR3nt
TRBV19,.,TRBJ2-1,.,CASSIREDPYNEQFF,TGTGCCAGTAGTATCCGAGAAGACCCATACAATGAGCAGTTCTTC
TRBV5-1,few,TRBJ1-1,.,CASRLSGENTEAFF,TGCGCCAGCCGTCTGTCGGGAGAGAACACTGAAGCTTTCTTT
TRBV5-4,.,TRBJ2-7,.,CASSLASGVSSYEQYF,TGTGCCAGCAGCTTGGCCTCCGGGGTCAGCTCCTACGAGCAGTACTTC
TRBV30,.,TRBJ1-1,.,CACGRRTEAFF,TGTGCCTGCGGACGGCGCACTGAAGCTTTCTTT
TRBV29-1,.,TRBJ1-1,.,CSVDLFGGRVAFF,TGCAGCGTCGATCTGTTCGGGGGCCGCGTAGCTTTCTTT
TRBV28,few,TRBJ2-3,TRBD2,CASRERGPPDTQYF,TGTGCCAGCAGGGAGCGGGGACCCCCAGATACGCAGTATTTT
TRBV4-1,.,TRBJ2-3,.,CASSQMGDDTQYF,TGCGCCAGCAGCCAAATGGGGGACGATACGCAGTATTTT
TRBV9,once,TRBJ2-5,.,CASSVGGKETQYF,TGTGCCAGCAGCGTAGGAGGGAAAGAGACCCAGTACTTC
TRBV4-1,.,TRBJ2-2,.,CASSQSGANTGELFF,TGCGCCAGCAGCCAGTCTGGGGCGAACACCGGGGAGCTGTTTTTT
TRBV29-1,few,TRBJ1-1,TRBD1,CSVSTGKMNTEAFF,TGCAGCGTATCGACAGGGAAGATGAACACTGAAGCTTTCTTT
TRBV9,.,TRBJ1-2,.,CASSLQGTGYTF,TGTGCCAGCAGCTTACAGGGTACAGGCTACACCTTC
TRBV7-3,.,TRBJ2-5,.,CASSLAAVGQETQYF,TGTGCCAGCAGCTTAGCAGCGGTTGGGCAAGAGACCCAGTACTTC
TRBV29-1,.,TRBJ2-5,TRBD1,CSGQGAQETQYF,TGCAGCGGTCAGGGGGCCCAAGAGACCCAGTACTTC
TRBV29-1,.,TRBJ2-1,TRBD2,CSATPSSGSSYNEQFF,TGCAGCGCTACCCCCTCTAGCGGGAGCTCCTACAATGAGCAGTTCTTC
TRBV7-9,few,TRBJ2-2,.,CASSLDGRTGELFF,TGTGCCAGCAGCTTAGATGGCCGCACCGGGGAGCTGTTTTTT
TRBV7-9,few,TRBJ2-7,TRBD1,CASSLRDRDYEQYF,TGTGCCAGCAGCTTACGGGACAGGGATTACGAGCAGTACTTC
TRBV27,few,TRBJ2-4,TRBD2,CASSLAGGWNIQYF,TGTGCCAGCAGTTTAGCGGGAGGTTGGAACATTCAGTACTTC
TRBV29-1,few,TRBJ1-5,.,CSVEGPSQPQHF,TGCAGCGTCGAAGGACCCTCCCAGCCCCAGCATTTT
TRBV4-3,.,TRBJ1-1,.,CASSQNRGAGTEAFF,TGCGCCAGCAGCCAAAACCGGGGAGCCGGCACTGAAGCTTTCTTT
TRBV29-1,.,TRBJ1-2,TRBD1,CSVDDRVYGYTF,TGCAGCGTTGATGACAGGGTCTATGGCTACACCTTC
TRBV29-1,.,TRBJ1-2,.,CSVEDRDYGYTF,TGCAGCGTTGAAGATCGTGACTATGGCTACACCTTC
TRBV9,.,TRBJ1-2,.,CASSPSLDRSYGYTF,TGTGCCAGCAGCCCTAGTCTTGACAGGTCCTATGGCTACACCTTC
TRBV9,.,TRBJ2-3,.,CASSAGRFTDTQYF,TGTGCCAGCAGCGCCGGGCGATTCACAGATACGCAGTATTTT
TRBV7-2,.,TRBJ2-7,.,CASSLPPQGEGAYEQYF,TGTGCCAGCAGCTTACCCCCACAGGGGGAGGGGGCCTACGAGCAGTACTTC
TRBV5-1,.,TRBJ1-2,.,CASSLGLGYTF,TGCGCCAGCAGCTTGGGCCTCGGCTACACCTTC
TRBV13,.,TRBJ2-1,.,CASSFSAGPNNEQFF,TGTGCCAGCAGCTTTAGTGCGGGACCCAACAATGAGCAGTTCTTC
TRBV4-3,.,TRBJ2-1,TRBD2,CASSLALGGLNEQFF,TGCGCCAGCAGCCTCGCCTTGGGAGGGTTGAATGAGCAGTTCTTC
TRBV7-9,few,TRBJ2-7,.,CASSLTGGEQYF,TGTGCCAGCAGCTTAACCGGGGGCGAGCAGTACTTC
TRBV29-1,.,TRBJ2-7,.,CSVRSYEQYF,TGCAGCGTTCGAAGCTACGAGCAGTACTTC
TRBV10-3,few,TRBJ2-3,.,CAIALGLRSTDTQYF,TGTGCCATCGCCTTGGGCCTAAGGAGCACAGATACGCAGTATTTT
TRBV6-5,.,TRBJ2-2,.,CASNGDFPGELFF,TGTGCCAGCAACGGGGACTTTCCAGGGGAGCTGTTTTTT
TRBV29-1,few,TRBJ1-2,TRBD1,CSVDDGTDDYGYTF,TGCAGCGTGGACGACGGGACAGACGACTATGGCTACACCTTC
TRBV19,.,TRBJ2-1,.,CASTSPPGSPNEQFF,TGTGCCAGTACCTCCCCCCCCGGGAGCCCCAATGAGCAGTTCTTC